This TCR beta chain was profiled in a study of T cell changes during pregnancy in multiple sclerosis. Germline lookup yields CDR1 KGHSH and CDR2 LQKENI. V gave up 5 bases and J gave up 8 bases, with 19 bases separating them. The CDR3 totals 16 residues. This table comes from immunoSEQ multiplex PCR, and its TCRdb copy is limited to in-frame clones, with some not included. The sample gives under 70,000 clones, 85% to 95% of which show up once; 2% is in the top ten. This chain links TRBV18 with TRBJ1-6; D possibly corresponds to TRBD1 (6 bases). The sequence came from a female donor in good health, enrolled as a control in a pregnancy study. Here the sequenced sample was peripheral blood, taken in the third trimester of pregnancy. The CDR3 reads CASSWSQGQVDSPLHF. The CDR3 nucleotides are TGTGCCAGCTCATGGAGCCAGGGACAAGTCGATTCACCCCTCCACTTT.